Sequencing of this T cell receptor (beta chain) was carried out in a study of T cell changes during pregnancy in multiple sclerosis. The protocol was immunoSEQ multiplex PCR, while the TCRdb copy is restricted to in-frame clones and leaves out a portion. The data contain roughly 69,000 clones, roughly 92% of them singletons. The CDR3 loop spans 15 amino acids. From germline, CDR1 is SEHNR and CDR2 FQNEAQ (reference sequence). V was pared by 3 bases and J by 0 bases, with 12 bases between. The sequence was obtained from a female donor with multiple sclerosis, enrolled in a pregnancy study. The sample consisted of peripheral blood, taken in the second trimester of pregnancy. The chain carries TRBV7-9 and TRBJ2-7; the D is unclear. The CDR3: CASSFKPASSYEQYF. The CDR3 coding sequence is TGTGCCAGCAGCTTTAAGCCAGCGAGCTCCTACGAGCAGTACTTC. Supplemented by reference TRBV7-9 and TRBJ2-7, the full variable domain reads DTGVSQNPRHKITKRGQNVTFRCDPISEHNRLYWYRQTLGQGPEFLTYFQNEAQLEKSRLLSDRFSAERPKGSFSTLEIQRTEQGDSAMYLCASSFKPASSYEQYFGPGTRLTVT.